This paragraph covers one T cell receptor (beta chain) sequence. Which cohort a participant joined came from the clinical history participants gave. This record belongs to a study of blood T cell repertoires in COVID-19. TCRdb's table, derived via immunoSEQ multiplex PCR, lists solely in-frame clones and lacks some. The top ten hold 2% to 2.5% of the sample, which has approximately 210,000 clones, about 90% seen once. The J segment lost 4 bases and the V segment lost 3 bases, leaving 8 bases of the junction unmatched. CDR1 and CDR2 from the germline V gene are KGHSH and LQKENI. This CDR3 is built from 15 residues.

The TCR was taken from a woman aged 30 to 39 who had recovered from COVID-19. The chain uses TRBV18 and TRBJ1-1, with 7 bases that match TRBD1. Material for sequencing was PBMCs or T cells enriched from blood (not recorded which). CDR3: CASSPSGTEPTEAFF. Written as DNA, the CDR3 is TGTGCCAGCTCACCCTCCGGGACAGAACCCACTGAAGCTTTCTTT.